The clone carrying this T cell receptor (beta chain) has ten or more counts. The CDR3 contains 13 residues. Germline V gives CDR1 SNHLY, CDR2 FYNNEI. The V end was cut by 4 bases, the J end by 2 bases, with 8 bases between. This record belongs to a study of T cells in Graves' hyperthyroidism and ophthalmopathy. Amplified TCR beta CDR3 regions came from RNA transcripts. In the first-round RT-PCR of the TCR CDR3, the HTBI primer set was used. TCRdb re-called the multiplex PCR reads with MiXCR, one entry per CDR3 protein. The sample lists hundreds of thousands of distinct CDR3 sequences; about 14% were seen once.

Specimen: blood. The receptor was isolated from a woman between 50 and 59 years old with Graves' ophthalmopathy. This chain connects TRBV2 to TRBJ2-5; no clear D gene. The CDR3 nucleotides are TGTGCCAGCAGTGTATCCAGGCAAGAGACCCAGTACTTC. Amino acid sequence: CASSVSRQETQYF.